This is a list of T cell receptor beta chains from one sample in a study of T-cell reconstitution after alpha-beta-depleted transplantation in children. TCRdb recomputed calls from the PCR reads with MiXCR, one row per CDR3 protein. The data hold 450,000 to 600,000 distinct CDR3 sequences, with over 10% observed a single time. The input for sequencing was PBMCs, mostly from graft donor cells, taken 360 days after TCRalphabeta/CD19-depleted stem cell transplant. These receptors originate from a male patient under 18 who had a stem cell transplant for acute myeloid leukemia, so the T cells may come from the graft donor. Both conserved end residues are part of each CDR3. Fields, in order: D gene, J gene, V gene, clone size, CDR3 protein, CDR3 DNA. A D gene is named only where the DNA matches it firmly. Rows give clone size only sometimes, using once, few, many, or a class for an expanded clone.

TRBD1 TRBJ2-3 TRBV4-2 - CASSPSPTWTGLGVAASTDTQYF TGTGCCAGCAGCCCAAGCCCCACCTGGACAGGGTTGGGAGTAGCTGCTAGCACAGATACGCAGTATTTT
- TRBJ2-2 TRBV5-1 - CASSLGIGITTGELFF TGCGCCAGCAGCTTGGGAATCGGGATCACCACCGGGGAGCTGTTTTTT
- TRBJ2-1 TRBV5-1 many CASSLGLALSEQFF TGCGCCAGCAGCTTGGGGCTAGCTTTAAGTGAGCAGTTCTTC
- TRBJ2-3 TRBV6-2/TRBV6-3 - CASSYRLANTDTQYF TGTGCCAGCAGTTACAGGCTAGCGAACACAGATACGCAGTATTTT
TRBD1 TRBJ2-5 TRBV5-1 few CASRWTGDQETQYF TGCGCCAGCAGGTGGACAGGGGACCAAGAGACCCAGTACTTC
- TRBJ2-7 TRBV12-5 - CASGLDPGEITSYEQYF TGTGCTAGTGGTTTGGACCCAGGAGAGATAACCTCCTACGAGCAGTACTTC
TRBD2 TRBJ2-1 TRBV28 few CASSPRTSVYNEQFF TGTGCCAGCAGTCCCAGGACTAGCGTGTACAATGAGCAGTTCTTC
- TRBJ2-7 TRBV29-1 - CSVGISGAPYEQYF TGCAGCGTTGGGATATCCGGGGCGCCCTACGAGCAGTACTTC
- TRBJ2-5 TRBV20-1 - CSVHGRILETQYF TGCAGTGTTCACGGCCGGATCCTCGAGACCCAGTACTTC
TRBD2 TRBJ2-1 TRBV12-3/TRBV12-4 many CASLAGLAIYEQFF TGTGCCAGTTTGGCGGGACTAGCGATATATGAGCAGTTCTTC
- TRBJ2-1 TRBV11-1 many CASSLAAVPNYRYNEQFF TGTGCCAGCAGCTTAGCGGCGGTCCCGAATTACCGATACAATGAGCAGTTCTTC
TRBD1 TRBJ2-3 TRBV4-3 many CASSQDWTGNTDTQYF TGCGCCAGCAGCCAAGATTGGACAGGGAACACAGATACGCAGTATTTT
- TRBJ2-7 TRBV4-3 - CASSQEDWISYEQYF TGCGCCAGCAGCCAAGAAGACTGGATCTCCTACGAGCAGTACTTC
TRBD2 TRBJ2-1 TRBV18 - CASSPTAGRDEQFF TGTGCCAGCTCACCAACAGCGGGAAGGGATGAGCAGTTCTTC
TRBD1 TRBJ1-5 TRBV7-7 - CASSFPEDRGNQPQHF TGTGCTAGCAGCTTCCCTGAGGACAGGGGAAATCAGCCCCAGCATTTT
TRBD2 TRBJ2-3 TRBV20-1 - CSTLIAGSPDTQYF TGCAGCACACTTATAGCGGGATCGCCAGATACGCAGTATTTT
TRBD2 TRBJ2-3 TRBV2 - CASSYGTSGSRGTDTQYF TGTGCCAGCAGCTACGGGACTAGCGGGAGTAGAGGCACAGATACGCAGTATTTT
- TRBJ2-7 TRBV20-1 - CSARGQAYEQYF TGCAGTGCTAGGGGACAAGCCTACGAGCAGTACTTC
- TRBJ1-2 TRBV28 few CASSPPRGTGYGYTF TGTGCCAGCAGTCCACCTAGGGGGACGGGCTATGGCTACACCTTC
- TRBJ2-7 TRBV7-2 many CASSQTKYVQYF TGTGCCAGCAGCCAGACGAAGTACGTGCAGTACTTC
- TRBJ2-2 TRBV29-1 - CSVLLRVNTGELFF TGCAGCGTACTTCTACGGGTGAACACCGGGGAGCTGTTTTTT
- TRBJ2-7 TRBV29-1 few CSVSTGSYEQYF TGCAGCGTTTCGACAGGATCCTACGAGCAGTACTTC
TRBD2 TRBJ2-1 TRBV3-1 - CASSQEGGGAGVTEQFF TGTGCCAGCAGCCAAGAAGGCGGGGGGGCGGGAGTCACTGAGCAGTTCTTC
TRBD2 TRBJ2-1 TRBV7-9 - CASSRTSGIVEQFF TGTGCCAGCAGCCGGACTAGCGGGATAGTGGAGCAGTTCTTC
- TRBJ2-3 TRBV5-1 many CASSFDSGDTQYF TGCGCCAGCAGCTTTGACAGTGGAGATACGCAGTATTTT
- TRBJ2-2 TRBV14 many CASSQAPGRTGELFF TGTGCCAGCAGCCAAGCCCCGGGTAGGACCGGGGAGCTGTTTTTT
TRBD2 TRBJ2-1 TRBV28 few CASSFGLAGILNEQFF TGTGCCAGCAGTTTTGGACTAGCGGGAATCCTCAATGAGCAGTTCTTC
- TRBJ2-1 TRBV7-3 many CASSLTLPSAYSEQFF TGTGCCAGCAGCTTAACGTTGCCTAGCGCGTACTCGGAGCAGTTCTTC
TRBD2 TRBJ2-7 TRBV20-1 - CSARYGLAGTYEQYF TGCAGTGCTAGATATGGACTAGCGGGAACCTACGAGCAGTACTTC
TRBD1 TRBJ2-1 TRBV29-1 few CSVRDRDRLNNEQFF TGCAGCGTGAGGGACCGGGACAGGCTCAACAATGAGCAGTTCTTC
TRBD2 TRBJ2-7 TRBV7-6 - CASSLFLAGGVEQYF TGTGCCAGCAGCTTATTTCTAGCGGGTGGTGTGGAGCAGTACTTC
- TRBJ2-6 TRBV9 few CASSPPGGFGANVLTF TGTGCCAGCAGCCCCCCGGGGGGCTTTGGGGCCAACGTCCTGACTTTC
- TRBJ2-1 TRBV15 - CATSRDRTSNQRIYNEQFF TGTGCCACCAGCAGAGATAGGACTTCCAATCAGCGGATCTACAATGAGCAGTTCTTC
- TRBJ2-7 TRBV29-1 many CSVTDLRGYEQYF TGCAGCGTGACAGACCTGCGTGGCTACGAGCAGTACTTC
- TRBJ2-7 TRBV24-1 few CATSWPYEQYF TGTGCCACCAGTTGGCCCTACGAGCAGTACTTC
TRBD2 TRBJ2-5 TRBV30 few CAWSTLAGVGETQYF TGTGCCTGGAGTACCTTAGCGGGAGTCGGAGAGACCCAGTACTTC
TRBD1 TRBJ2-5 TRBV20-1 many CSARGGGTGRETQYF TGCAGTGCTAGAGGAGGTGGGACAGGCCGAGAGACCCAGTACTTC
TRBD2 TRBJ2-1 TRBV11-2 - CASSLRQNRPGLAGFNEQFF TGTGCCAGCAGCCTCAGACAGAATAGACCGGGACTAGCGGGATTCAATGAGCAGTTCTTC
- TRBJ2-7 TRBV7-9 few CASSPSGVSSYEQYF TGTGCCAGCAGCCCATCAGGTGTCAGCTCCTACGAGCAGTACTTC